This TCR beta chain was recorded in a study of CD8 T cells in Susac syndrome. RNA amounts of about 0.5 to 1 ug underwent reverse transcription with random hexamers. TCRdb itself ran the immunoSEQ multiplex PCR reads through MiXCR, one entry per CDR3 protein. The repertoire holds roughly 150,000 distinct CDR3 sequences, with around 94% as singletons. This receptor was obtained from a human donor with multiple sclerosis. What was sequenced was CD4+ T cells from PBMCs.

The CDR3 coding sequence is TGTGCCAGCAGTAGGGGACTAGCGGGAGGTCGGTCCTACGAGCAGTACTTC. Its translation: CASSRGLAGGRSYEQYF. V usage is TRBV27 and J usage is TRBJ2-7, with TRBD2 matching 15 bases. CDR3 length: 17 residues. Germline loops: CDR1 MNHEY, CDR2 SMNVEV (reference sequence). V lost 5 bases, J lost 1 base, and 6 bases stayed unmatched.